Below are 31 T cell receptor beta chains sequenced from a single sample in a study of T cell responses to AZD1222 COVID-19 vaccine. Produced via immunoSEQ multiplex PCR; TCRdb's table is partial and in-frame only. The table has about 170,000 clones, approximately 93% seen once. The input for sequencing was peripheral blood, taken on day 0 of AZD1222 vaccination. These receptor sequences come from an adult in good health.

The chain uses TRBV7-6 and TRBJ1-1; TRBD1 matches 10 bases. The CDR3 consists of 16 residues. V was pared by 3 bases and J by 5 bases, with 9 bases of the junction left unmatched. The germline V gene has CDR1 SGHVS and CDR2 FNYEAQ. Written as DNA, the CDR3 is TGTGCCAGCAGCTTCTCATATAGGACAGGGGGGACTGAAGCTTTCTTT. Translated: CASSFSYRTGGTEAFF. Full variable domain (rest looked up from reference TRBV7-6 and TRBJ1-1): GAGVSQSPRYKVTKRGQDVALRCDPISGHVSLYWYRQALGQGPEFLTYFNYEAQQDKSGLPNDRFSAERPEGSISTLTIQRTEQRDSAMYRCASSFSYRTGGTEAFFGQGTRLTVV.

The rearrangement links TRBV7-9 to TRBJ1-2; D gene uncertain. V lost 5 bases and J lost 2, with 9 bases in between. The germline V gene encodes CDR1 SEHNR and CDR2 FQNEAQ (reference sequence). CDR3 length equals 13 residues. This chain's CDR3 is CASSGTNNYGYTF. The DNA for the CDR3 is TGTGCCAGCAGCGGTACAAACAACTATGGCTACACCTTC.

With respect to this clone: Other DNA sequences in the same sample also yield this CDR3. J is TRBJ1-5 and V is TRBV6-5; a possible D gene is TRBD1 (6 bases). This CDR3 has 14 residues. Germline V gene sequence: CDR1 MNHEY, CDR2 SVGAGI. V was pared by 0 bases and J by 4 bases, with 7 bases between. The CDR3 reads CASSYSGGNQPQHF. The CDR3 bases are TGTGCCAGCAGTTACTCAGGGGGAAATCAGCCCCAGCATTTT.

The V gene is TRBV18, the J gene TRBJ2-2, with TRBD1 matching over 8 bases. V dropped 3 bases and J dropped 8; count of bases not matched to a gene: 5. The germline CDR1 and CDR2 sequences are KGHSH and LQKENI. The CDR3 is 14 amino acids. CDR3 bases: TGTGCCAGCTCACCGACAGGGGTAGCGGGGGAGCTGTTTTTT. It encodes CASSPTGVAGELFF.

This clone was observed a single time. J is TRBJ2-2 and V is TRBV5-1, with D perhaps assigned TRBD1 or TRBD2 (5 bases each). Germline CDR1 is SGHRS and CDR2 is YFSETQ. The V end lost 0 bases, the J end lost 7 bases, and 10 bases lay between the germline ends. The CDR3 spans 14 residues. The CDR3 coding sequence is TGCGCCAGCAGCTTGGGGCCGGGGCGCGGGGAGCTGTTTTTT. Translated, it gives CASSLGPGRGELFF.

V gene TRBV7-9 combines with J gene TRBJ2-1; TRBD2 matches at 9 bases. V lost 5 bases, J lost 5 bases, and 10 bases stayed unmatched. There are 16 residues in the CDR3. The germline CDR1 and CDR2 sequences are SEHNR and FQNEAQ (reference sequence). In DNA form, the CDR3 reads TGTGCCAGCAGCCCGATTCTAGCGGGGCCTAACAATGAGCAGTTCTTC. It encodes CASSPILAGPNNEQFF.

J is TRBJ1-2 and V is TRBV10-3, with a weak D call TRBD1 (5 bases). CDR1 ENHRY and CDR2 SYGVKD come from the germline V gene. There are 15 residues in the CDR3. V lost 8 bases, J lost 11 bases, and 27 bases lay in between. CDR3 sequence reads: CAIWGGHAGPTGYTF. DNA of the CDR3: TGTGCCATCTGGGGGGGTCACGCAGGCCCAACGGGATACACCTTC.

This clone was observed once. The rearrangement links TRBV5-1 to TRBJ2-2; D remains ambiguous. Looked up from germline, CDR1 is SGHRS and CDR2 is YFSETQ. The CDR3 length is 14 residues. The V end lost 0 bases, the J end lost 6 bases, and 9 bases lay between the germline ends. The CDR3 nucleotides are TGCGCCAGCAGCTTGGTTAGCCTCTCCGGGGAGCTGTTTTTT. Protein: CASSLVSLSGELFF.

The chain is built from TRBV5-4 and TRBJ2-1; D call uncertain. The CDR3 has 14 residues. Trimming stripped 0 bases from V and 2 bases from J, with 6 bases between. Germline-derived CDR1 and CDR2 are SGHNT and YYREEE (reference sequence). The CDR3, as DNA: TGTGCCAGCAGCTTGGTCCCAACCTACAATGAGCAGTTCTTC. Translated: CASSLVPTYNEQFF.

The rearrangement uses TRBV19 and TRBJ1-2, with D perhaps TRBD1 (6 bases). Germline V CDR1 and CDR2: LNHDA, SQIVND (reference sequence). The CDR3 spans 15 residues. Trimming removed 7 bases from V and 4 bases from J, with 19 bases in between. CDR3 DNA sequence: TGTGCCAGTACCTCAAAAGCCCTCAGGGGCTATGGCTACACCTTC. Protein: CASTSKALRGYGYTF.

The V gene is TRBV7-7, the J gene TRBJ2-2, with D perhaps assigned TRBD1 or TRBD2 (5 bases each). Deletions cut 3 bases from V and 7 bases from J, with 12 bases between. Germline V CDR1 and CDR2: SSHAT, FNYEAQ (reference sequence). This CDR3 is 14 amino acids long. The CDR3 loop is CASSLSGGDGELFF. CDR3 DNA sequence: TGTGCCAGCAGCTTGAGTGGGGGTGACGGGGAGCTGTTTTTT.

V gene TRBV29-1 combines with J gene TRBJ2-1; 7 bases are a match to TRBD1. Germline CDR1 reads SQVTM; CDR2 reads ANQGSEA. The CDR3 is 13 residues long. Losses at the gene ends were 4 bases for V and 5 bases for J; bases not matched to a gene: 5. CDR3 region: CSVVGTENNEQFF. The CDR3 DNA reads TGCAGCGTTGTAGGGACAGAGAACAATGAGCAGTTCTTC.

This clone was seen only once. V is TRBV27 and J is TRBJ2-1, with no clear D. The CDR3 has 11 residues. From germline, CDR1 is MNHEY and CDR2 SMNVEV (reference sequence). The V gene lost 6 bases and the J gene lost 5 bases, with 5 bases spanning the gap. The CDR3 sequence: CASSRNNEQFF. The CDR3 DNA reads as TGTGCCAGCAGCCGCAACAATGAGCAGTTCTTC.

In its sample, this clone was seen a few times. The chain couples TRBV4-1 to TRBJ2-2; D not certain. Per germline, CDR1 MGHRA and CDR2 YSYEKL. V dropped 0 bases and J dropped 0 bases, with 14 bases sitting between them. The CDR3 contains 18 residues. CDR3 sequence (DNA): TGCGCCAGCAGCCAAGATCCCGTGAGCCACGCGAACACCGGGGAGCTGTTTTTT. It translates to CASSQDPVSHANTGELFF.

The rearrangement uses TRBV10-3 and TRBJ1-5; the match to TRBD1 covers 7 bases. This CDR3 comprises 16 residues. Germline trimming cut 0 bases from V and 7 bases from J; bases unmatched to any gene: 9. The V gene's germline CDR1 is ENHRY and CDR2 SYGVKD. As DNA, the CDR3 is TGTGCCATCAGTGAGTCGGGACAGCTGGGGGGACAGCCCCAGCATTTT. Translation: CAISESGQLGGQPQHF.

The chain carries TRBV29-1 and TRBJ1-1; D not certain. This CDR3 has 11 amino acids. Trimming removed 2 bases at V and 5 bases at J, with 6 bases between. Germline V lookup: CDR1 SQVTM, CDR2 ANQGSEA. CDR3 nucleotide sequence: TGCAGCGTTGAAACGGGAACTGAAGCTTTCTTT. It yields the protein CSVETGTEAFF.

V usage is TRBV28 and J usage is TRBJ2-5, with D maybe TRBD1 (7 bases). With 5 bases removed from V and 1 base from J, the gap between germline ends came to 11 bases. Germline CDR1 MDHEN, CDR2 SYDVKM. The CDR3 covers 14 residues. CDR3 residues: CASSRGTAQETQYF. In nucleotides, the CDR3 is TGTGCCAGCAGTCGCGGGACAGCCCAAGAGACCCAGTACTTC.

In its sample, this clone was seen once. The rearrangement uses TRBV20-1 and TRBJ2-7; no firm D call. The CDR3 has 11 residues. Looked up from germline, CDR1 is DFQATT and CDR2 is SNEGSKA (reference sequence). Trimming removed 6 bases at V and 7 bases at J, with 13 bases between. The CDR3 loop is CSANLVREQYF. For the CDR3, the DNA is TGCAGTGCCAACCTGGTGAGGGAGCAGTACTTC.

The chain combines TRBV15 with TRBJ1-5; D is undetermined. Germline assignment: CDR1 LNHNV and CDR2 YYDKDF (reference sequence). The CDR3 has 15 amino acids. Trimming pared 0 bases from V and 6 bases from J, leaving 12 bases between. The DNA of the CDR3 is TGTGCCACCAGCAGAGACGAGGGATTAGGTCAGCCCCAGCATTTT. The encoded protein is CATSRDEGLGQPQHF.

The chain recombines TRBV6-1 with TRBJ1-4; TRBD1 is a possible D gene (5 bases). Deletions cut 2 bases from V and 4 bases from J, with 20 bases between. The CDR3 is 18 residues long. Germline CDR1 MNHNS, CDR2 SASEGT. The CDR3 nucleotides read TGTGCCAGCAGTGAAAAATGGGCAGGGCGTTACGATAATGAAAAACTGTTTTTT. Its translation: CASSEKWAGRYDNEKLFF.

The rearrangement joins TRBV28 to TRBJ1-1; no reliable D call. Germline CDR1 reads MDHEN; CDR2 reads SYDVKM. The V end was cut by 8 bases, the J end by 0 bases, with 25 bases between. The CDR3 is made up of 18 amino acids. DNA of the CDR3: TGTGCCAGCCCCCCGTTTTTGTCCCTGGGGTACATGAACACTGAAGCTTTCTTT. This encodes CASPPFLSLGYMNTEAFF.

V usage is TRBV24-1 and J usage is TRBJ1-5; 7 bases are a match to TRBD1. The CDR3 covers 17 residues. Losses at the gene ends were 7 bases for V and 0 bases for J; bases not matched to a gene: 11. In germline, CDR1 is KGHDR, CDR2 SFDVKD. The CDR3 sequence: CATSPTGVRNSNQPQHF. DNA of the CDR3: TGTGCCACCAGCCCCACAGGGGTCCGGAATAGCAATCAGCCCCAGCATTTT.

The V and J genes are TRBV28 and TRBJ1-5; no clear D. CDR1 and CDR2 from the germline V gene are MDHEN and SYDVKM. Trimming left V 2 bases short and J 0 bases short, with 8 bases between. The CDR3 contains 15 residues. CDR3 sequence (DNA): TGTGCCAGCAGTTTAATAGTGGGTAGCAATCAGCCCCAGCATTTT. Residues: CASSLIVGSNQPQHF.

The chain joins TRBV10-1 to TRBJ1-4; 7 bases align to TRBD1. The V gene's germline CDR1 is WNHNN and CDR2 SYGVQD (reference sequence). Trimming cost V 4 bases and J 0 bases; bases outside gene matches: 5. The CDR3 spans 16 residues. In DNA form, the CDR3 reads TGCGCCAGCAGTGCCTCCGGGACAGCAACTAATGAAAAACTGTTTTTT. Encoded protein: CASSASGTATNEKLFF.

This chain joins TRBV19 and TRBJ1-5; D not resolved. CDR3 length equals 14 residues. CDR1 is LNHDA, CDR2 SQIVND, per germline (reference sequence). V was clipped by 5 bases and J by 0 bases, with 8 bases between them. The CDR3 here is CASSLLDSNQPQHF. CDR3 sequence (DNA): TGTGCCAGTAGTCTCCTGGATAGCAATCAGCCCCAGCATTTT. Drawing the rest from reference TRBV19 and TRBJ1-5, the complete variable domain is DGGITQSPKYLFRKEGQNVTLSCEQNLNHDAMYWYRQDPGQGLRLIYYSQIVNDFQKGDIAEGYSVSREKKESFPLTVTSAQKNPTAFYLCASSLLDSNQPQHFGDGTRLSIL.

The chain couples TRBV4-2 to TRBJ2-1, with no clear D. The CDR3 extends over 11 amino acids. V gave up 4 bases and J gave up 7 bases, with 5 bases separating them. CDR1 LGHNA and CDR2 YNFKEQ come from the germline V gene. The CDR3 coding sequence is TGTGCCAGCAGCCTCCGAAATGAGCAGTTCTTC. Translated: CASSLRNEQFF.

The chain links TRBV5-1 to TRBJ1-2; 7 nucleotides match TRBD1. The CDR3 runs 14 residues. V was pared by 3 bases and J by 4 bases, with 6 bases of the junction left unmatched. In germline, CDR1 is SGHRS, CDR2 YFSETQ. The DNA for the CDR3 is TGCGCCAGCAGCTCGGGACAGACTTCCTATGGCTACACCTTC. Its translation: CASSSGQTSYGYTF.

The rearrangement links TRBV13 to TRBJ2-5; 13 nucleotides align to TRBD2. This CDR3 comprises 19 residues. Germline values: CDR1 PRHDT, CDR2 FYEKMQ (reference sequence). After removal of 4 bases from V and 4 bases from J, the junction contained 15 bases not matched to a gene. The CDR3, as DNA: TGTGCCAGCAGCTCCCGAGGACTAGCGGGAGTCTATTTTACAGAGACCCAGTACTTC. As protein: CASSSRGLAGVYFTETQYF. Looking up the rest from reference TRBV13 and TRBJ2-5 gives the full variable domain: AAGVIQSPRHLIKEKRETATLKCYPIPRHDTVYWYQQGPGQDPQFLISFYEKMQSDKGSIPDRFSAQQFSDYHSELNMSSLELGDSALYFCASSSRGLAGVYFTETQYFGPGTRLLVL.

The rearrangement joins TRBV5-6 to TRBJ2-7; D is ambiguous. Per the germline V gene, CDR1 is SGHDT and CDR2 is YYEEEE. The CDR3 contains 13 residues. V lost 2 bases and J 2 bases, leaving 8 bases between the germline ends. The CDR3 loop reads CASSLGTTYEQYF. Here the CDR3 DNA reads TGTGCCAGCAGCTTAGGCACTACCTACGAGCAGTACTTC. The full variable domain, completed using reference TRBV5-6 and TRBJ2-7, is DAGVTQSPTHLIKTRGQQVTLRCSPKSGHDTVSWYQQALGQGPQFIFQYYEEEERQRGNFPDRFSGHQFPNYSSELNVNALLLGDSALYLCASSLGTTYEQYFGPGTRLTVT.

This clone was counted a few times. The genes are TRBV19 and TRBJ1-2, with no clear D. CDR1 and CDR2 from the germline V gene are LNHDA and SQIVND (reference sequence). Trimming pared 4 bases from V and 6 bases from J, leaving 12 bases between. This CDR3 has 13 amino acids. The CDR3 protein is CASSTTMVDGYTF. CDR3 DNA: TGTGCCAGTAGTACGACGATGGTTGATGGCTACACCTTC.

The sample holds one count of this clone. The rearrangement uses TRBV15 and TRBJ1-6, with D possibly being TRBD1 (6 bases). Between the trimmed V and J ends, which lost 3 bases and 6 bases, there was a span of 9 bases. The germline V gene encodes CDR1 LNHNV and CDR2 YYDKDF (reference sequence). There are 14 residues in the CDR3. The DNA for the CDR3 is TGTGCCACCAGCAGGGACAGATCTAATTCACCCCTCCACTTT. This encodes CATSRDRSNSPLHF.